This T cell receptor (beta chain) was captured in a study of early T cells in non-severe SARS-CoV-2 infection. Study conclusions and caveats: Using VDJdb, the matching emphasized anti-spike CD8 responses while missing private and CD4 specificities.

TCRdb re-called the 5' RACE reads with MiXCR, one entry per CDR3 protein. The sample holds 50,000 to 70,000 distinct CDR3 sequences, about 6% seen once. The sample holds many counts of this clonotype. What it binds is unknown. The sample consisted of whole blood, taken at baseline. The TCR was taken from an adult who was a healthcare worker with PCR-confirmed SARS-CoV-2 infection or an uninfected control (not recorded which).

As DNA, the CDR3 is TGTGCCAGCAGTGAAGCGGGATCAGACCAACCCTACGAGCAGTACTTC. It is translated as CASSEAGSDQPYEQYF. The chain uses TRBV2 and TRBJ2-7; D remains unclear. Trimming shortened V by 0 bases and J by 2 bases, and 14 bases separated the two germline ends. The germline CDR1 and CDR2 sequences are SNHLY and FYNNEI. The CDR3 loop spans 16 amino acids.